This T cell receptor beta chain was sequenced for a study of blood T cell repertoires in COVID-19. As for the study in general: Donors in Cohort 3 who had recovered were those with two negative PCRs, healthcare professional clearance, or resolution of their symptoms. T cells, B-cell-depleted T cells, or PBMCs supplied cDNA or gDNA.

CDR1 is MNHEY, CDR2 SMNVEV, per germline (reference sequence). Trimming removed 8 bases from V and 7 bases from J; junction bases left unmatched: 14. The CDR3 is 15 amino acids. Authors' processing steps: It was from reference gene primer amplification that nucleated cell counts were estimated. Assay: immunoSEQ multiplex PCR; the TCRdb copy retains only in-frame clones and omits some. The V and J calls and the clone size are those of that table, but D and trimming were determined from the DNA. The sample has under 200,000 clones; about 88% are singletons. The sequence was obtained from a woman in her forties in a cohort exposed to, infected with or recovered from COVID-19 (not recorded which). The sequenced sample was PBMCs or T cells enriched from blood (not recorded which). The chain carries TRBV27 and TRBJ1-2; TRBD1 agrees at 9 bases. CDR3: CASSSGTGKVFGYTF. CDR3 bases: TGTGCCAGCTCCTCCGGGACAGGGAAAGTCTTTGGCTACACCTTC.